Detailed here is one TCR beta chain. This clone was detected only once. The antigen it recognizes is unknown. Qualities for individual bases were not recorded, and no much larger clone is one base off. This specimen belongs to a study of blood T cell repertoires in COVID-19 (dated by TCRdb to the early 2020s). With respect to the entire study: Samples from collaborators originated in the United States, Italy and Spain and spanned both the acute and convalescent phases of COVID-19. The prospective study material was composed of cDNA or gDNA derived from T cells, B-cell-depleted T cells, or PBMCs. Subjects who had been exposed to COVID-19, were actively infected with it, or had recovered from it provided the deeply sampled blood TCRbeta repertoires that made up the dataset. The repertoires were released in a freely available public database intended as a resource for research on the immune response to SARS-CoV-2. The samples were drawn from two sources: the first 160 participants of the ongoing ImmuneRACE study, and some 1,300 subjects contributed by 6 global collaborators. Sample metadata almost always included a de-identified subject ID, COVID-19 status, age in years and sex. Where HLA class I and class II types were available, the types were taken from metadata supplied by the sample provider, not from assay-based typing.

TCRbeta CDR3 regions were amplified from genomic DNA using the immunoSEQ Assay, a bias-controlled multiplex PCR. On the study's bioinformatics: The number of nucleated cells in each sample was estimated by amplification of reference gene primers within the assay. To quantify the absolute abundance of each unique TCRbeta CDR3 rearrangement, sequence reads were collapsed and filtered. Productive Simpson clonality was computed per sample as the square root of Simpson's diversity index over productive rearrangements. TCRdb took over this immuneACCESS table, retaining in-frame rearrangements with V and J assigned. Such tables are incomplete; in checked studies, under half of the missing clones stem from an unresolved V gene, and the remainder is unexplained. V and J calls and clone size are as listed in that table; D and trimming were resolved from the DNA. For this sample the table gives some 200,000 clones, of which 75% to 85% were detected only once. Around 1.5% of the sample belongs to the ten largest clones.

According to the germline V gene (reference sequence), CDR1 reads SEHNR and CDR2 reads FQNEAQ. The CDR3 numbers 15 residues from cysteine through phenylalanine. Only the CDR3 DNA stays, 45 bases, in frame from base 1. The junction shows trimming of 5 bases on V and 7 bases on J, and the gene matches do not reach 7 bases of it. Samples from volunteer blood donors who had recovered from COVID-19 were contributed by a second Seattle source. Collaborating institutions collected whole blood in K2EDTA tubes following their own protocols. For TCRbeta analysis, collaborators shipped samples in one of three forms: frozen whole blood, isolated PBMCs, or DNA extracted from either of those sample types. Study-wide findings and limitations: The amount of clinical and demographic metadata varied by source and participant and was provided uncurated.

Here the chain combines TRBV7-9 and TRBJ1-4, with TRBD1 matching 10 junction bases. The sequence came from a woman aged 40 to 55 who had recovered from COVID-19. Sample: peripheral blood. CDR3 region: CASSPPRDRGEKLFF. In nucleotides, the sequence is TGTGCCAGCAGCCCGCCCCGGGACAGGGGTGAAAAACTGTTTTTT.